Below, 32 T cell receptor beta chains from the same sample are listed, as sequenced in a study of identical twins. MiXCR was run by TCRdb on the 5' RACE reads, yielding one entry per CDR3 protein. The sample includes 1.5 million to 2 million distinct CDR3 sequences, more than 30% seen only once; the top ten take about 0.25%. Sequencing was carried out using cord blood. The source of these receptors is a newborn girl in good health.

This chain joins TRBV7-6 and TRBJ2-7, with 9 bases lining up with TRBD1. The CDR3 loop spans 17 amino acids. In germline, CDR1 is SGHVS, CDR2 FNYEAQ. The V gene end was trimmed by 5 bases and the J gene end by 2 bases; junction bases not matched to a gene: 13. CDR3 sequence reads: CASSLGQGSIKTYEQYF. CDR3 bases: TGTGCCAGCAGCCTGGGACAGGGTTCGATTAAAACCTACGAGCAGTACTTC.

Details on this clonotype: Relative to the germline gene, one junction end is altered; a read error may explain this. The chain uses TRBV6-5 and TRBJ2-1; TRBD2 matches 7 bases. Germline V gene data show CDR1 as MNHEY and CDR2 as SVGAGI. The CDR3 has 15 amino acids. The CDR3 DNA is TGTGCCGGCAGCCGCGGGAGCGCCTCCTACAATGAGCAGTTCTTC. Protein: CAGSRGSASYNEQFF.

The J gene is TRBJ2-1, the V gene TRBV20-1; TRBD2 aligns across 13 bases. In germline, CDR1 is DFQATT, CDR2 SNEGSKA (reference sequence). The CDR3 loop spans 14 amino acids. The V segment lost 5 bases and the J segment 4 bases; nucleotides outside the gene matches: 2. The CDR3 here is CSAELAGGYNEQFF. DNA for the CDR3: TGCAGTGCTGAACTAGCGGGAGGGTACAATGAGCAGTTCTTC.

In its sample, this clonotype was seen a few times. The genes are TRBV4-2 and TRBJ2-7; no reliable D call. The CDR3 spans 14 residues. With 0 bases removed from V and 5 bases from J, the gap between germline ends came to 11 bases. Germline V gene lookup returns CDR1 LGHNA and CDR2 YNFKEQ. The CDR3 sequence is CASSQDDLADEQYF. The CDR3 nucleotides read TGTGCCAGCAGCCAAGATGACTTAGCCGACGAGCAGTACTTC.

The chain employs TRBV25-1 and TRBJ1-4, with a possible D match to TRBD1 (5 bases). The ends were cut back, 6 bases at V and 0 bases at J, with 14 bases in the middle. The germline CDR1 and CDR2 sequences are MGHDK and SYGVNS. CDR3 size: 16 residues. Here the CDR3 DNA reads TGTGCCAGCAGCCCCCCGGCGGGGGCAACTAATGAAAAACTGTTTTTT. Amino acids: CASSPPAGATNEKLFF.

This clonotype came up a few times. The chain combines TRBV7-2 with TRBJ2-5; D remains ambiguous. This CDR3 contains 13 residues. V was clipped by 3 bases and J by 4 bases, with 9 bases between them. The germline V gene encodes CDR1 SGHTA and CDR2 FQGNSA. The CDR3 here is CASSFNSRETQYF. The CDR3 DNA follows: TGTGCCAGCAGCTTCAATAGCAGAGAGACCCAGTACTTC.

This chain joins TRBV4-3 and TRBJ2-1, with 14 nucleotides matching TRBD2. Trimming took 4 bases from V and 8 from J; bases not matched to a gene: 7. The CDR3 sequence is 16 residues long. Germline CDR1 and CDR2: LGHNA and YSLEER. DNA for the CDR3: TGCGCCAGCAGCCCCAGACTAGCGGGAGGGGACTATGAGCAGTTCTTC. Translation: CASSPRLAGGDYEQFF.

The table lists this clonotype with a few counts. V usage is TRBV20-1 and J usage is TRBJ2-4; 8 bases agree with TRBD2. Germline-derived CDR1 and CDR2 are DFQATT and SNEGSKA (reference sequence). This CDR3 is 16 amino acids long. V shed 2 bases, J shed 1 base, and the junction held 7 bases outside the gene matches. CDR3 amino acids: CSARLAGRLAKNIQYF. The DNA for the CDR3 is TGCAGTGCTAGATTAGCGGGGAGGTTGGCCAAAAACATTCAGTACTTC.

The chain combines TRBV9 with TRBJ2-2; D uncertain. The germline CDR1 and CDR2 sequences are SGDLS and YYNGEE. V was cut by 0 bases and J by 1 base, with 7 bases left in between. The CDR3 is 15 amino acids. The CDR3 here is CASSVASRNTGELFF. Written as DNA, the CDR3 is TGTGCCAGCAGCGTAGCCAGTCGGAACACCGGGGAGCTGTTTTTT. Complete variable domain (other parts from reference TRBV9 and TRBJ2-2): DSGVTQTPKHLITATGQRVTLRCSPRSGDLSVYWYQQSLDQGLQFLIQYYNGEERAKGNILERFSAQQFPDLHSELNLSSLELGDSALYFCASSVASRNTGELFFGEGSRLTVL.

This sequence joins TRBV29-1 and TRBJ2-5; D remains ambiguous. CDR1 and CDR2 (germline): SQVTM, ANQGSEA. The CDR3 extends over 9 amino acids. The CDR3 here is CRAPGLQYF. CDR3 coding DNA: TGCAGGGCCCCCGGCTTGCAGTACTTC.

This clonotype was seen a handful of times. CDR3 coding DNA: TGTGCCAGCAGTTTTTGGGACGGACTCTACAATCAGCCCCAGCATTTT. Its protein is CASSFWDGLYNQPQHF. The chain couples TRBV12-3 or TRBV12-4 to TRBJ1-5; tentative D call: TRBD1 (5 bases). Between the trimmed V and J ends, which lost 3 bases and 3 bases, there was a span of 15 bases. The CDR3 loop spans 16 amino acids.

The chain employs TRBV7-2 and TRBJ2-2; TRBD2 matches 9 bases. CDR1 is SGHTA and CDR2 is FQGNSA in the germline V gene. V lost 1 base to trimming and J lost 5 bases; unmatched junction nucleotides: 5. The CDR3 is 16 amino acids. CDR3 in DNA: TGTGCCAGCAGCTTAGTCGCGGGGGGGCCGACCGGGGAGCTGTTTTTT. Translating it yields CASSLVAGGPTGELFF.

The table lists this clonotype with a few counts. The rearrangement links TRBV9 to TRBJ2-1; 10 bases are a match to TRBD2. The CDR3 is made up of 16 amino acids. The trim removed 3 bases at V and 2 bases at J, leaving 5 bases unmatched. Germline V gives CDR1 SGDLS, CDR2 YYNGEE. CDR3 amino acids: CASSAPSGGTYNEQFF. The CDR3 region has the DNA TGTGCCAGCAGCGCTCCTAGCGGGGGAACCTACAATGAGCAGTTCTTC.

This clonotype was seen a handful of times. This chain connects TRBV30 to TRBJ1-2; 9 positions agree with TRBD1. Losses at the gene ends were 5 bases for V and 4 bases for J; bases not matched to a gene: 5. Germline V gene sequence: CDR1 GTSNPN, CDR2 SVGIG (reference sequence). The CDR3 is 13 amino acids. The CDR3 protein is CAWWTGVFYGYTF. CDR3 nucleotides: TGTGCCTGGTGGACAGGGGTCTTCTATGGCTACACCTTC.

The chain uses TRBV21-1 and TRBJ1-1; TRBD1, the D gene given by the table, was not confirmed from the DNA. TRBV21-1 corresponds to a pseudogene. The CDR3 runs to 14 residues. The CDR3, as DNA: TGTGCCAGCAGCAAAGGGGGCGCGAACACTGAAGCTTTCTTT. As protein: CASSKGGANTEAFF.

CDR3 protein: CASSLVGWGNQPQHF. CDR3 nucleotides: TGTGCCAGCAGTTTGGTAGGGTGGGGTAATCAGCCCCAGCATTTT. V and J are TRBV27 and TRBJ1-5; D remains ambiguous. V shed 3 bases and J shed 4 bases, with 13 bases lying between them. Looked up from germline, CDR1 is MNHEY and CDR2 is SMNVEV (reference sequence). The CDR3 has 15 residues.

Concerning this clonotype: The junction shows a germline mismatch at one end, possibly a read error. The chain combines TRBV20-1 with TRBJ1-2; D is unresolved. The CDR3 extends over 16 amino acids. Germline assignment: CDR1 DFQATT and CDR2 SNEGSKA (reference sequence). For the CDR3, the DNA is TGCGGTGCTAGAGATCCTGAAGGGAGGAGTAGATATGGCTACACCTTC. Residues: CGARDPEGRSRYGYTF.

This chain's CDR3 is CSARPPAGGKYEQYF. CDR3 coding DNA: TGCAGTGCTAGACCCCCCGCGGGGGGTAAATATGAGCAGTACTTC. This sequence joins TRBV20-1 and TRBJ2-7, with 8 bases aligning to TRBD2. Germline lookup yields CDR1 DFQATT and CDR2 SNEGSKA (reference sequence). V was pared by 2 bases and J by 7 bases, with 13 bases of the junction left unmatched. The CDR3 has 15 residues.

This clonotype was counted many times. J is TRBJ2-1 and V is TRBV5-1; 10 nucleotides align to TRBD2. CDR3 length: 15 residues. Germline V lookup: CDR1 SGHRS, CDR2 YFSETQ. The V segment lost 3 bases and the J segment 3 bases; nucleotides outside the gene matches: 3. CDR3 sequence reads: CASSSTSGFYNEQFF. The DNA of the CDR3 is TGCGCCAGCAGCTCGACTAGCGGGTTCTACAATGAGCAGTTCTTC.

The CDR3 sequence is CASSPGLREPYEQYF. CDR3 bases: TGTGCCAGCAGCCCAGGGCTCCGGGAGCCCTACGAGCAGTACTTC. V is TRBV6-5 and J is TRBJ2-7, with a possible D match to TRBD2 (6 bases). V lost 6 bases and J 2 bases, leaving 17 bases between the germline ends. This CDR3 is 15 amino acids long. Germline V lookup: CDR1 MNHEY, CDR2 SVGAGI.

This clonotype was seen many times. This rearrangement joins TRBV5-1 to TRBJ2-3; no definite D call. Germline V gives CDR1 SGHRS, CDR2 YFSETQ. The CDR3 covers 14 residues. Trimming pared 4 bases from V and 2 bases from J, leaving 11 bases between. The CDR3 DNA reads TGCGCCAGCAGCCCTGGACGGCCCACAGATACGCAGTATTTT. It is translated as CASSPGRPTDTQYF.

The chain recombines TRBV12-3 or TRBV12-4 with TRBJ1-1; no definite D call. V was cut by 4 bases and J by 4 bases, with 10 bases left in between. This CDR3 comprises 13 residues. CDR3 protein: CASSSEWGTEAFF. The CDR3 DNA reads as TGTGCCAGCAGTTCTGAGTGGGGCACTGAAGCTTTCTTT.

In the case of this clonotype: The junction and the germline gene differ at one end; a read error may be behind it. This chain uses TRBV9 with TRBJ2-7, with D possibly matching TRBD2 (5 bases). CDR1 is SGDLS, CDR2 YYNGEE, per germline. The CDR3 runs 14 residues. DNA for the CDR3: TGTACCAGCAGCGTCTCATCCCGGGACTACGAGCAGTACTTC. Amino acids: CTSSVSSRDYEQYF.

Written as DNA, the CDR3 is TGTGCCAGCAGCCCCCTGACTAGCCGGGAGACCCAGTACTTC. Protein sequence: CASSPLTSRETQYF. This chain joins TRBV27 and TRBJ2-5; 7 nucleotides align to TRBD2. Germline V gene data show CDR1 as MNHEY and CDR2 as SMNVEV (reference sequence). V lost 6 bases and J lost 5; bases outside the gene matches: 9. CDR3 size: 14 residues.

This chain links TRBV6-5 with TRBJ1-2; no clear D gene. Trimming cost V 6 bases and J 2 bases, with 13 bases left between them. The CDR3 totals 14 residues. Per germline, CDR1 MNHEY and CDR2 SVGAGI. Here the CDR3 DNA reads TGTGCCAGCAGAAAAGACGGCCGCAACTATGGCTACACCTTC. Its translation: CASRKDGRNYGYTF.

The chain employs TRBV20-1 and TRBJ2-3; 7 bases agree with TRBD1. Looked up from germline, CDR1 is DFQATT and CDR2 is SNEGSKA (reference sequence). This CDR3 contains 14 residues. With 6 bases clipped from V and 1 base from J, the junction kept 7 bases outside the gene matches. CDR3 protein: CSAPDRVGTDTQYF. Here the CDR3 DNA reads TGCAGTGCCCCCGACAGGGTGGGCACAGATACGCAGTATTTT.

This clonotype was counted a few times. The chain joins TRBV20-1 to TRBJ2-1; D not resolved. The CDR3 contains 10 residues. CDR1 and CDR2 (germline): DFQATT, SNEGSKA (reference sequence). CDR3 in DNA: TGCAGCCCCACCCCTTGGGAGCAGTTCTTC. Encoded protein: CSPTPWEQFF.

This clonotype was counted between two and nine times. One end of the junction does not line up with germline, which may come from a read error. This chain connects TRBV5-1 to TRBJ2-5, with TRBD2 matching over 15 bases. This CDR3 comprises 16 residues. Germline CDR1 reads SGHRS; CDR2 reads YFSETQ. In nucleotides, the CDR3 is TGTGCCAGCAGTCCCCCGGGACTAGCGGGAGGAGAGACCCAGTACTTC. Its protein is CASSPPGLAGGETQYF.

This chain joins TRBV4-1 and TRBJ2-1; D is uncertain. CDR1 is MGHRA and CDR2 is YSYEKL in the germline V gene. The CDR3 contains 16 residues. Deletions cut 0 bases from V and 5 bases from J, with 14 bases between. The CDR3, as DNA: TGCGCCAGCAGCCAAGAAGCAAGCCTCCTCCACAATGAGCAGTTCTTC. It codes for CASSQEASLLHNEQFF.

This clonotype has ten or more counts. The J gene is TRBJ2-3, the V gene TRBV29-1; possibly TRBD1 for D (5 bases). The length of the CDR3 is 11 residues. The ends were cut back, 6 bases at V and 4 bases at J, with 8 bases in the middle. Germline V gives CDR1 SQVTM, CDR2 ANQGSEA. CDR3: CSVRVADTQYF. Written as DNA, the CDR3 is TGCAGCGTCAGGGTTGCAGATACGCAGTATTTT.

The chain couples TRBV12-3 or TRBV12-4 to TRBJ2-7; D is perhaps TRBD1 (5 bases). V was trimmed by 3 bases and J by 10 bases, leaving 31 bases between them. This CDR3 contains 18 residues. The CDR3 is CASSLIQVYYRNDNEQYF. The CDR3 DNA is TGTGCCAGCAGTTTGATTCAGGTATATTACAGGAACGACAATGAACAGTACTTC.

This clonotype was seen ten or more times. V gene TRBV4-1 combines with J gene TRBJ2-1; either TRBD1 or TRBD2 may supply D (6 bases each). This CDR3 region has 17 residues. CDR1 and CDR2 (germline): MGHRA, YSYEKL. The V gene lost 0 bases and the J gene lost 6 bases, with 18 bases spanning the gap. DNA of the CDR3: TGCGCCAGCAGCCAAGAAGGGGGGACCTCTAGCCTCAATGAGCAGTTCTTC. It specifies CASSQEGGTSSLNEQFF.